The clone carrying this TCR beta chain was observed many times. This entry is derived from a study of Graves' ophthalmopathy and Graves' hyperthyroidism. Pregnancy or lactation, uncontrolled infections and other autoimmune diseases were grounds for excluding patients. Amplification of the TCR beta CDR3 regions used RNA transcripts (as template). HTBI-primed RT-PCR formed the first round, and a multiplex PCR formed the second. TCRdb recomputed calls from the multiplex PCR reads with MiXCR, one row per CDR3 protein. The sample shows around 1,000,000 distinct CDR3 sequences, roughly 35% of them seen only once. The sample consisted of peripheral blood or thyroid tissue (not recorded which). This TCR was recovered from an adult man with Graves' hyperthyroidism.

CDR3 residues: CSVESSGESYEQYF. The CDR3 nucleotides read TGCAGCGTTGAATCTAGCGGGGAGTCCTACGAGCAGTACTTC. The chain combines TRBV29-1 with TRBJ2-7; TRBD2 aligns across 9 bases. The CDR3 is 14 amino acids. Germline V gene sequence: CDR1 SQVTM, CDR2 ANQGSEA. J gave up 1 base and V 2 bases, and 3 bases lay outside the gene matches.